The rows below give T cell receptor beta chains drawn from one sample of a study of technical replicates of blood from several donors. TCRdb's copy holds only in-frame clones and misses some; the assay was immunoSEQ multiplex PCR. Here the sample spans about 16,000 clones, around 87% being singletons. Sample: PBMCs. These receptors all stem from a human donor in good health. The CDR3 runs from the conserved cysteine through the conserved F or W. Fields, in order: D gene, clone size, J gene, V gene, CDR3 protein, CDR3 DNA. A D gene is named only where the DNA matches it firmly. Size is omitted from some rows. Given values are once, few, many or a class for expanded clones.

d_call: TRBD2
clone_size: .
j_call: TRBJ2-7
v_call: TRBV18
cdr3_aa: CASSYGLAGDLYEQYF
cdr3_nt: TGTGCCAGCTCGTACGGACTAGCGGGAGACCTCTACGAGCAGTACTTC

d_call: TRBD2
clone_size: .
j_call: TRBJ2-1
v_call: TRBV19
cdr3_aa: CASTSGDSYNEQFF
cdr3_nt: TGTGCCAGTACAAGCGGGGATTCATACAATGAGCAGTTCTTC

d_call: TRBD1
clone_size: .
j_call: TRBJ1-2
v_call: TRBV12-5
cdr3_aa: CASGLFLGQGARYGYTF
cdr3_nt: TGTGCTAGTGGTTTGTTTTTGGGACAGGGGGCGCGGTATGGCTACACCTTC

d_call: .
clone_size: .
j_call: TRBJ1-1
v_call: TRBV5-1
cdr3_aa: CASSSQGIGDTEAFF
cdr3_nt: TGCGCCAGCAGCTCCCAGGGTATAGGGGACACTGAAGCTTTCTTT

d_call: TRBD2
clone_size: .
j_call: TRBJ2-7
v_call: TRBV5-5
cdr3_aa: CASTNGGGSEQYF
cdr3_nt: TGTGCCAGCACGAACGGGGGGGGCAGCGAGCAGTACTTC

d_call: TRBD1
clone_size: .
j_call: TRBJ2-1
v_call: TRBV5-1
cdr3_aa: CASSSGQEPNEQFF
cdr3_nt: TGCGCCAGCAGCTCCGGACAGGAACCTAATGAGCAGTTCTTC

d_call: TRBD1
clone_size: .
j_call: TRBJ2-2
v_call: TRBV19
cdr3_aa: CASSTETGGTGELFF
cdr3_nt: TGTGCCAGTAGTACGGAGACAGGGGGAACCGGGGAGCTGTTTTTT

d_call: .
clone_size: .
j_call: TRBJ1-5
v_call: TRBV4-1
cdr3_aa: CASSQVSGPYQPQHF
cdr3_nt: TGCGCCAGCAGCCAAGTTTCAGGTCCCTATCAGCCCCAGCATTTT

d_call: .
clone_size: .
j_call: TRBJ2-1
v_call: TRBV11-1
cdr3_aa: CASSLPPRNEQFF
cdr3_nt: TGTGCCAGCAGCTTACCCCCCCGGAATGAGCAGTTCTTC

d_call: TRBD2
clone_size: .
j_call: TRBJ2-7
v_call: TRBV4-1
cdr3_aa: CASSRPEREPHEQYF
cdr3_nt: TGCGCCAGCAGCCGCCCGGAGCGGGAGCCCCACGAGCAGTACTTC

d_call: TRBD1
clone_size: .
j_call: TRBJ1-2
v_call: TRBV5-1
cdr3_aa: CASSPGTGDYGYTF
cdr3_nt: TGCGCCAGCAGCCCGGGGACAGGGGACTATGGCTACACCTTC

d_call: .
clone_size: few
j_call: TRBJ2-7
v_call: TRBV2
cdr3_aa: CASEAGQYEQYF
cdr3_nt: TGTGCCAGCGAGGCGGGGCAATACGAGCAGTACTTC

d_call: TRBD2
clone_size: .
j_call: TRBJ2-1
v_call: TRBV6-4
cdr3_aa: CASPRSIAGGPIEQFF
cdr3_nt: TGTGCCAGCCCCCGCTCAATAGCGGGAGGGCCTATTGAGCAGTTCTTC

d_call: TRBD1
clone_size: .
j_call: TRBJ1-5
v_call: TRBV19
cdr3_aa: CASSKDRGGNQPQHF
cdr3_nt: TGTGCCAGTAGCAAAGACAGGGGTGGCAATCAGCCCCAGCATTTT

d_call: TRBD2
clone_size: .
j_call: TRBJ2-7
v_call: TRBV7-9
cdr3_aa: CASSGVGLAGGTYEQYF
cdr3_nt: TGTGCCAGCAGCGGGGTGGGACTAGCGGGAGGGACCTACGAGCAGTACTTC

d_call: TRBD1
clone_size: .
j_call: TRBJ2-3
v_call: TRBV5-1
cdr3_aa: CASRQQGYTDTQYF
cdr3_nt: TGCGCCAGCAGGCAACAGGGGTACACAGATACGCAGTATTTT

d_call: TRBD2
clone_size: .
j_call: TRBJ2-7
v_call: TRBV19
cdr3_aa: CASSPVGLAGLYEQYF
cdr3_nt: TGTGCCAGTAGTCCAGTGGGCCTAGCGGGACTCTACGAGCAGTACTTC

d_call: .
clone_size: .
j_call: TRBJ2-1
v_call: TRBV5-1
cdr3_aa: CASSLAIEYNEQFF
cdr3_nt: TGCGCCAGCAGCTTGGCCATCGAGTACAATGAGCAGTTCTTC

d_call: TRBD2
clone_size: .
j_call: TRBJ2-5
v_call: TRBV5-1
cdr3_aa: CASSLNPLATNQETQYF
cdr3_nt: TGCGCCAGCAGCTTGAACCCACTAGCGACGAACCAAGAGACCCAGTACTTC

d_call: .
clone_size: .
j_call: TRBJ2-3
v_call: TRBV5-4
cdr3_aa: CASSLGQSTDTQYF
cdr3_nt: TGTGCCAGCAGCTTGGGACAGAGCACAGATACGCAGTATTTT

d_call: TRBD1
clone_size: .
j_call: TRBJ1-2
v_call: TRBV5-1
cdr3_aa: CASSSGQGAHGYTF
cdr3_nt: TGCGCCAGCAGCTCCGGACAGGGGGCGCACGGCTACACCTTC

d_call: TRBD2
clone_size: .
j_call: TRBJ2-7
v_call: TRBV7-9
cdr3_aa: CASSSPDRLATYEQYF
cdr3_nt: TGTGCCAGCAGCTCGCCTGACCGACTAGCGACCTACGAGCAGTACTTC

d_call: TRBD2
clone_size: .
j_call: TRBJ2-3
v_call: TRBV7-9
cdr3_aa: CASSLAVRGGRATDTQYF
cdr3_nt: TGTGCCAGCAGCTTAGCCGTTCGAGGCGGGAGGGCCACAGATACGCAGTATTTT

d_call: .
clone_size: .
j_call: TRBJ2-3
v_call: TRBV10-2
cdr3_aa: CASRSQISTDTQYF
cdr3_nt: TGCGCCAGCAGGTCCCAGATCAGCACAGATACGCAGTATTTT

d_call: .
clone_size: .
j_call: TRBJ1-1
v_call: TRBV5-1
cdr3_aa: CASSLAAGGGTEAFF
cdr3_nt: TGCGCCAGCAGCTTGGCAGCGGGGGGCGGAACTGAAGCTTTCTTT

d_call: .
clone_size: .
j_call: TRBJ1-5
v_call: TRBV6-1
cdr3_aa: CASSDGGTVQPQHF
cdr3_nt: TGTGCCAGCAGTGACGGCGGGACGGTGCAGCCCCAGCATTTT

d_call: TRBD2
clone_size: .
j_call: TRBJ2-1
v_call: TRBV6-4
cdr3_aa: CASSLTSDKDNEQFF
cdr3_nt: TGTGCCAGCAGTTTGACTAGCGACAAGGACAATGAGCAGTTCTTC

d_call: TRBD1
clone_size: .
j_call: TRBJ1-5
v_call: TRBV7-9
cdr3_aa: CASSQATGVYSNQPQHF
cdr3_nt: TGTGCCAGCAGCCAGGCCACAGGGGTGTATAGCAATCAGCCCCAGCATTTT

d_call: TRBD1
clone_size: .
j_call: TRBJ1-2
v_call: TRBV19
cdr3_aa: CASREQGAGGYTF
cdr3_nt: TGTGCCAGCCGGGAGCAGGGGGCAGGTGGCTACACCTTC

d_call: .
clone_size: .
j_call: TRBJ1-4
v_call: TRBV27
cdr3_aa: CASRTGQWPEKLFF
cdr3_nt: TGTGCCAGCAGAACAGGACAGTGGCCTGAAAAACTGTTTTTT

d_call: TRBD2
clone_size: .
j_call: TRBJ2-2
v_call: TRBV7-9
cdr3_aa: CASSHGAGDELFF
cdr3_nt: TGTGCCAGCAGCCATGGGGCGGGAGACGAGCTGTTTTTT

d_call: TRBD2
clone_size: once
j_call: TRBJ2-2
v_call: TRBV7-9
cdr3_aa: CASSLELRRERTGELFF
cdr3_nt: TGTGCCAGCAGCTTAGAGCTGAGGCGGGAGAGGACCGGGGAGCTGTTTTTT

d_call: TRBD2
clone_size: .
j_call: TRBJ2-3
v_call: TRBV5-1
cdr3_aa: CASKEAGASDTQYF
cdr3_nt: TGCGCCAGCAAAGAGGCGGGAGCCTCAGATACGCAGTATTTT

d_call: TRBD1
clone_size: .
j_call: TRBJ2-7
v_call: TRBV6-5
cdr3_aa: CASSRGQGASYEQYF
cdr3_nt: TGTGCCAGCAGCCGGGGACAGGGGGCGTCCTACGAGCAGTACTTC

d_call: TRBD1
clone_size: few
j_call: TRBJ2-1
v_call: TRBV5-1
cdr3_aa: CASTPTGGHNEQFF
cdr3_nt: TGCGCCAGCACCCCGACAGGGGGCCACAATGAGCAGTTCTTC

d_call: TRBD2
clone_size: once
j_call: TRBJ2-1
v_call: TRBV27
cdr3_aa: CASSPFAGVPTYNEQFF
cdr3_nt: TGTGCCAGCAGTCCGTTTGCGGGGGTTCCCACTTACAATGAGCAGTTCTTC

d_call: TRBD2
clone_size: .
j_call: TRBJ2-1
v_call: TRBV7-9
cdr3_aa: CASEAGTSGYNEQFF
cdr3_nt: TGTGCCAGCGAAGCCGGGACTAGCGGTTACAATGAGCAGTTCTTC

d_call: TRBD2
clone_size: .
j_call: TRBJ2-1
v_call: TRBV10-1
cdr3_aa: CASSDPSGRAAILAGVISNEQFF
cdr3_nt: TGCGCCAGCAGTGACCCCAGCGGGAGGGCCGCGATCCTCGCCGGAGTTATATCCAATGAGCAGTTCTTC

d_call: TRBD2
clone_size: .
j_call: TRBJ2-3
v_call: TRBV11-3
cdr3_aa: CASSPTSGTDTQYF
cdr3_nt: TGTGCCAGCAGCCCGACTAGCGGCACAGATACGCAGTATTTT